This T cell receptor (beta chain) came from a study of human T cells and chemical hapten exposure. In the study overall: Each patch test put 0.01% DPC on the upper back, and results were read at 6 days. Per-sample variation in TCR yield stemmed mainly from small pooled library volume differences.

The time point is: patch test 2, 6 weeks after DPC sensitization. Noted treatment: therapeutic diphenylcyclopropenone sensitization with weekly scalp DPC. It was from unfractionated whole blood that total RNA was extracted. Germline CDR1 and CDR2: SGHDN and FVKESK. The germline V and J ends were trimmed by 1 base and 0 bases, with 10 bases remaining between them. This CDR3 has 16 residues. Unique molecular identifiers were linked by the library to individual cDNA molecules. TCRdb reprocessed the RACE reads via MiXCR and lists one record per CDR3 protein. The table includes approximately 68,000 distinct CDR3 sequences, 8.5% detected once.

The clonotype originates from a woman aged 45 to 65 with alopecia areata. Some clones in this sample may be carry-over from other donors' samples. The sample was whole blood, taken in connection with sensitization to the hapten diphenylcyclopropenone (DPC). The chain recombines TRBV14 with TRBJ1-3; a possible D gene is TRBD1 (5 bases). The CDR3 DNA follows: TGTGCCAGCAGCCAAGTGGGGACTCTCTCTGGAAACACCATATATTTT. The encoded protein is CASSQVGTLSGNTIYF.